Each of the 14 T cell receptor beta chains below was sequenced from the same sample in a study of radiotherapy plus CTLA-4 blockade in lung cancer. Repertoires were generated with immunoSEQ multiplex PCR, while TCRdb's copy carries only in-frame clones and drops some. Of 55,000 to 80,000 clones in the sample, roughly 75% are singletons; the top ten hold 7% to 8.5%. This specimen was peripheral blood, taken from a patient treated with radiotherapy plus ipilimumab. The receptors were sampled from a human donor with non-small cell lung cancer who had a complete response to radiotherapy plus ipilimumab.

This chain connects TRBV29-1 to TRBJ1-2; no clear D. Germline loops: CDR1 SQVTM, CDR2 ANQGSEA. The V end lost 7 bases, the J end lost 10 bases, and 19 bases lay between the germline ends. CDR3 size: 12 residues. In DNA form, the CDR3 reads TGCAGCGCCGGCACTAGCTTAAAAGACTACACCTTC. Translation: CSAGTSLKDYTF.

This sequence joins TRBV5-1 and TRBJ2-7; D gene ambiguous. V was shortened by 4 bases and J by 6 bases, with 14 bases between the two germline ends. This CDR3 comprises 13 residues. Germline V lookup: CDR1 SGHRS, CDR2 YFSETQ. The CDR3 DNA reads TGCGCCAGCAGCCTCACCCCCGCGGTCGAGCAGTACTTC. This gives the protein CASSLTPAVEQYF. The entire variable domain, with the rest obtained from reference TRBV5-1 and TRBJ2-7, is as follows: KAGVTQTPRYLIKTRGQQVTLSCSPISGHRSVSWYQQTPGQGLQFLFEYFSETQRNKGNFPGRFSGRQFSNSRSEMNVSTLELGDSALYLCASSLTPAVEQYFGPGTRLTVT.

The gene calls are TRBV19 and TRBJ2-5, with D uncertain. This CDR3 comprises 14 residues. The germline V and J ends were trimmed by 3 bases and 5 bases, with 13 bases remaining between them. Per the germline V gene, CDR1 is LNHDA and CDR2 is SQIVND (reference sequence). This chain's CDR3 is CASSIPNRWETQYF. The DNA for the CDR3 is TGTGCCAGTAGTATCCCTAACCGATGGGAGACCCAGTACTTC.

The V and J genes are TRBV5-1 and TRBJ2-1, with D possibly matching TRBD2 (6 bases). The ends were cut back, 4 bases at V and 0 bases at J, with 14 bases in the middle. From germline, CDR1 is SGHRS and CDR2 YFSETQ. The CDR3 spans 16 residues. The CDR3 region has the DNA TGCGCCAGCAGCGATCCGGGACTTAGCTCCTACAATGAGCAGTTCTTC. It codes for CASSDPGLSSYNEQFF.

The J gene is TRBJ2-1, the V gene TRBV25-1; TRBD2 matches 7 bases. The CDR3 totals 17 residues. Germline V gene lookup returns CDR1 MGHDK and CDR2 SYGVNS. The V and J ends lost 3 bases and 4 bases, in that order; junction bases with no gene match: 12. DNA for the CDR3: TGTGCCAGCAGTGATCTTGCAAGCGGGGCCTTTTACAATGAGCAGTTCTTC. Encoded protein: CASSDLASGAFYNEQFF.

This clone occurred once. This chain uses TRBV5-4 with TRBJ2-7, with a possible D match to TRBD1 (5 bases). The CDR3 sequence is 15 residues long. Trimming took off 4 bases at V and 2 bases at J, with 16 bases between the two ends. The V gene's germline CDR1 is SGHNT and CDR2 YYREEE (reference sequence). The CDR3 DNA reads as TGTGCCAGCAGCATTGGTGGCCAGGGCGCCTACGAGCAGTACTTC. Protein: CASSIGGQGAYEQYF.

DNA of the CDR3: TGTGCCAGCAGCTTATTTGGAGGGACTCTGTGGGAGACCCAGTACTTC. It codes for CASSLFGGTLWETQYF. The chain links TRBV7-2 to TRBJ2-5, with D possibly matching TRBD2 (6 bases). This CDR3 region has 16 residues. Germline V gene data show CDR1 as SGHTA and CDR2 as FQGNSA. The V and J ends lost 2 bases and 5 bases respectively, with 18 bases between them.

V and J are TRBV27 and TRBJ1-3; D is undetermined. Trimming removed 2 bases from V and 0 bases from J, with 8 bases in between. The CDR3 has 15 residues. Germline CDR1 reads MNHEY; CDR2 reads SMNVEV (reference sequence). The chain's CDR3 is CASSLTRRSGNTIYF. The CDR3 DNA follows: TGTGCCAGCAGTTTAACGAGGCGCTCTGGAAACACCATATATTTT.

The J gene is TRBJ1-2, the V gene TRBV4-3; tentatively, D is TRBD1 (5 bases). The V gene lost 1 base and the J gene lost 5 bases, with 17 bases spanning the gap. CDR1 and CDR2 from the germline V gene are LGHNA and YSLEER. The CDR3 runs 16 residues. The CDR3 DNA is TGCGCCAGCAGCCAAGTGGCGCGGACACCGATTTATGGCTACACCTTC. Translating it yields CASSQVARTPIYGYTF.

V gene TRBV4-1 combines with J gene TRBJ1-2; D might be TRBD1 (5 bases). With 1 base removed from V and 2 bases from J, the gap between germline ends came to 17 bases. Per the germline V gene, CDR1 is MGHRA and CDR2 is YSYEKL. The CDR3 spans 17 residues. The CDR3 sequence: CASSQGGRGRNNYGYTF. CDR3 DNA sequence: TGCGCCAGCAGCCAAGGAGGGCGGGGCAGGAACAACTATGGCTACACCTTC.

The chain employs TRBV7-9 and TRBJ2-5; the D gene is possibly TRBD1 (6 bases). Per germline, CDR1 SEHNR and CDR2 FQNEAQ (reference sequence). V shed 5 bases and J shed 1 base, with 14 bases lying between them. The length of the CDR3 is 15 residues. The CDR3 sequence is CASSPQGLLQETQYF. CDR3 DNA: TGTGCCAGCAGCCCCCAGGGGCTGCTCCAAGAGACCCAGTACTTC.

The gene calls are TRBV4-3 and TRBJ2-7; D remains ambiguous. This CDR3 comprises 17 residues. Looked up from germline, CDR1 is LGHNA and CDR2 is YSLEER. V shed 0 bases and J shed 4 bases, with 19 bases lying between them. The CDR3: CASSQDYSRTVPYEQYF. The DNA of the CDR3 is TGCGCCAGCAGCCAAGATTATAGCCGGACGGTCCCGTACGAGCAGTACTTC.

The count of this clone is one. J is TRBJ1-1 and V is TRBV19, with 8 bases lining up with TRBD1. V was clipped by 4 bases and J by 5 bases; unmatched bases: 15. Germline values: CDR1 LNHDA, CDR2 SQIVND (reference sequence). The CDR3 runs to 17 residues. The CDR3 sequence: CASSTGQGRVGGTEAFF. Here the CDR3 DNA reads TGTGCCAGTAGTACCGGACAGGGAAGAGTGGGAGGGACTGAAGCTTTCTTT.

The chain combines TRBV6-5 with TRBJ2-7; D unresolved. The CDR3 loop spans 13 amino acids. V dropped 7 bases and J dropped 0 bases, with 10 bases sitting between them. The V gene's germline CDR1 is MNHEY and CDR2 SVGAGI. The CDR3 bases are TGTGCCAGCAATCACGAACCCTCCTACGAGCAGTACGTC. Translation gives CASNHEPSYEQYV.